A selection of T cell receptor beta chains follows, all from one sample in a study of cytomegalovirus exposure and HLA in healthy donors. Some clones are missing from TCRdb's copy, which holds only in-frame ones; the method was immunoSEQ multiplex PCR. This sample yields more than 150,000 clones, of which roughly 79% are seen a single time; around 7% belongs to the top ten. Sequencing input: PBMCs. These receptors were taken from a woman in her forties in good health and CMV-seropositive. The CDR3 runs from the conserved cysteine through the conserved F or W. A D gene is named only where the DNA matches it firmly. Some rows have no size entry. The others give once, few or many, or a class for an expanded clone.

clone_size,d_call,j_call,v_call,cdr3_nt,cdr3_aa
-,-,TRBJ1-6,TRBV28,TGTGCCAGCAGTATGACAGGACGAACCCTCCACTTT,CASSMTGRTLHF
-,-,TRBJ2-3,TRBV7-6,TGTGCCAGCAGCTTAGATTCTCTAGTGGCGGGCACAGATACGCAGTATTTT,CASSLDSLVAGTDTQYF
-,-,TRBJ2-1,TRBV19,TGTGCCAGTACCTCCCCTAATGAGCAGTTCTTC,CASTSPNEQFF
-,TRBD2,TRBJ2-1,TRBV25-1,TGTGCCAGCTCGGGAGGGCGCTATGGTGAGCAGTTCTTC,CASSGGRYGEQFF
once,-,TRBJ2-3,TRBV19,TGTGCCAGTAGACAGGGATCAGATACGCAGTATTTT,CASRQGSDTQYF
-,TRBD2,TRBJ2-5,TRBV5-4,TGTGCCAGCAGCCGGAGGAGCGGGGGGGGAGAGACCCAGTACTTC,CASSRRSGGGETQYF
-,TRBD2,TRBJ2-1,TRBV5-1,TGCGCCAGCAGCACCGGCGCCAGCGGGGGGTTGGATGAGCAGTTCTTC,CASSTGASGGLDEQFF
-,-,TRBJ1-1,TRBV6-1,TGTGCCAGCAGTTATTTGGCAGGGGAAGCTTTCTTT,CASSYLAGEAFF
-,-,TRBJ1-5,TRBV28,TGTGCCAGCAGGAACTACGGGGAGGGTATCAATCAGCCCCAGCATTTT,CASRNYGEGINQPQHF
-,-,TRBJ2-7,TRBV7-9,TGTTCCAGCAGCTTAGCGAAGGGGGGACTACAACCCTACGAGCAGTACTTC,CSSSLAKGGLQPYEQYF
-,TRBD1,TRBJ1-5,TRBV7-8,TGTGCCAGCAGCTTAGGAGGGGGCTCTGGGAATCAGCCCCAGCATTTT,CASSLGGGSGNQPQHF
once,-,TRBJ1-4,TRBV5-1,TGCGCCAGCAGCTTGGGGGGGACAGAAAAACTGTTTTTT,CASSLGGTEKLFF
-,-,TRBJ2-5,TRBV9,TGTGCCAGCAGCGTAGATCGGGGGACCCAGTACTTC,CASSVDRGTQYF
-,TRBD1,TRBJ2-7,TRBV7-9,TGTGCCAGCAGCCCCGACAGGGGGGCCTACGAGCAGTACTTC,CASSPDRGAYEQYF
few,-,TRBJ2-5,TRBV10-3,TGTGCCATCGGGCCCCAGGTACAAGAGACCCAGTACTTC,CAIGPQVQETQYF
-,TRBD1,TRBJ2-2,TRBV5-4,TGTGCCAGCAGCTTGGGGGGACAGCTTTTCGGGGAGCTGTTTTTT,CASSLGGQLFGELFF
-,-,TRBJ1-3,TRBV7-2,TGTGCCAGCAGCTTAGCGTCAGACTCTGGAAACACCATATATTTT,CASSLASDSGNTIYF
-,-,TRBJ2-7,TRBV20-1,TGCAGTGCTAATCTGGCGCGGGGGCAGTACTTC,CSANLARGQYF
-,TRBD2,TRBJ2-1,TRBV18,TGTGCCAGCTCACCCCGGGGAAGCGGGGGAAACAATGAGCAGTTCTTC,CASSPRGSGGNNEQFF
once,-,TRBJ1-6,TRBV7-3,TGTGCCAGCAGCTTCGGGGGTGTCGATTCACCCCTCCACTTT,CASSFGGVDSPLHF
-,-,TRBJ2-7,TRBV7-3,TGTGCCAGCAGCCCGTCCGGGGGTGCGTTCTACGAGCAGTACTTC,CASSPSGGAFYEQYF
-,-,TRBJ2-3,TRBV7-9,TGTGCCAGCAGCTTAGCGGGGGCCGGGTCAGATACGCAGTATTTT,CASSLAGAGSDTQYF
-,TRBD1,TRBJ2-7,TRBV7-2,TGTGCCAGCAGCTTAGTGGGGCAGGGACAGAGCTACGAGCAGTACTTC,CASSLVGQGQSYEQYF
-,-,TRBJ2-6,TRBV2,TGTGCCAGCAATTTCTTAGGCTCTGGGGCCAACGGCCTGACTTTC,CASNFLGSGANGLTF